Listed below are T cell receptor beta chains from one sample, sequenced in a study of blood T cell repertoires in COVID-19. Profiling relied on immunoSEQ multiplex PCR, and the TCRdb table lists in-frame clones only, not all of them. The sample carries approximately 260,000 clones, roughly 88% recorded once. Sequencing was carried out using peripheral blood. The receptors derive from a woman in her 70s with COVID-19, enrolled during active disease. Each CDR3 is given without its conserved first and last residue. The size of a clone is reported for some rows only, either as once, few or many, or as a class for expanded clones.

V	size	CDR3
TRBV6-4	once	ASSGTSGRSNEQF
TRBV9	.	ASSAQGAPGYEQY
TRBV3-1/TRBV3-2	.	ASSQEGGTEAF
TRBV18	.	ASSPSGGYSYEQY
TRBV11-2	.	ASSPDTYEQY
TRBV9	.	ASSPRLASSGELF
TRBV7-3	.	ASSLIAGGPGTGELF
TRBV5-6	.	ASSLIGRAYEQY
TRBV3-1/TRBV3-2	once	ASSQTPGLANEQF
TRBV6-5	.	ASSYSAQGAYEQY
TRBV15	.	ATSRVGRGGEKLF
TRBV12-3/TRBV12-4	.	ASRAGQGETQY
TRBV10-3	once	AISASGRAEEQF
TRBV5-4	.	ASSLAGGQPQH
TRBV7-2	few	ASSTEGTSGSYEQY
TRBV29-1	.	SVSLRDRPNYGYT
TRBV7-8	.	ASSSRLADSYEQY
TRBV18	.	ASSPMDSVSYEQY
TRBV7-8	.	ASSSGRDGYNEQF
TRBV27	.	ASSPRQGFSTEAF
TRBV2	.	ASRGDSSYNEQF
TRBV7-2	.	ASSLQAGKTIHYEQY
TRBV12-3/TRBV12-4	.	ASSFGGSTIY
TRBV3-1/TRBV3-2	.	ASSQDRDRSRTQY
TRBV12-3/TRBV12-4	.	ASTGSQGQPQH
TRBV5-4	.	ASSVGGSSYEQY
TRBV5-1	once	ASSPTGYTGELF
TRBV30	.	AWSVDGAQGYGYT
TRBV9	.	ASSVQGGGELF
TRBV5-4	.	ASSLLPGNSPLH
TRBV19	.	ASSIPETGSSKPGNTIY
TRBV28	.	ASSLQGANNSPLH
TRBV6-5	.	ASSSRGPLYNEQF
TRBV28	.	ASSPGGHTEAF
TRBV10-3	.	AISLSQTSNTGELF
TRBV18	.	ASSPTTGAAYEQY
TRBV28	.	ASTRAGMNTEAF
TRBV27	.	ASSLSPSGRNYGYT
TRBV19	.	ASSNRVGGDTQY
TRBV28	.	ASSLFGTGGGSPLH
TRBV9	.	ASSAPGGGRLARETQY
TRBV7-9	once	ASSLRTPISGNTIY
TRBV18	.	ASSPTGDNSPLH
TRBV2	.	ASRRDRPSYEQY
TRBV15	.	ATSTNRAGETQY
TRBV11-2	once	ASTRGGTGELF
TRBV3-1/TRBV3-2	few	ASSPTGTRLSNTQY